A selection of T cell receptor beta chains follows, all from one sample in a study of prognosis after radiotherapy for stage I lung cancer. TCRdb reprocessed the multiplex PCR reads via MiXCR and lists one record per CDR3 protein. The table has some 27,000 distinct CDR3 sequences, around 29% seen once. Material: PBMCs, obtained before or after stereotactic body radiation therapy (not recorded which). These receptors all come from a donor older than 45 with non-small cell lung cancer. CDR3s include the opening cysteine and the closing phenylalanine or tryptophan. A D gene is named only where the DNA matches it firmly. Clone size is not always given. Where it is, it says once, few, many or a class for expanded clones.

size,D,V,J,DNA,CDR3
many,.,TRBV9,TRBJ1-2,TGTGCCAGCAGCGCAAGATCAGGCGACCCCCACACCTTC,CASSARSGDPHTF
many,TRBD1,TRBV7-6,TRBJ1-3,TGTGCCAGCAGCTTAGCGGGACAGCTCTCTGGAAACACCATATATTTT,CASSLAGQLSGNTIYF
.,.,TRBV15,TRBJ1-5,TGTGCCACCAGCAGACCGGGAGATAGCAATCAGCCCCAGCATTTT,CATSRPGDSNQPQHF
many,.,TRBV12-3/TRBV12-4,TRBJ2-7,TGTGCCAGCAGCCCAGACAGGAACTTCTATTCCTACGAGCAGTACTTC,CASSPDRNFYSYEQYF
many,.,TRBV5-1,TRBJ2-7,TGCGCCAGCAGCCCGGGACGGGGCTTCTACGAGCAGTACTTC,CASSPGRGFYEQYF
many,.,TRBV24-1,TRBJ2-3,TGTGCCACCAGTGACGGTAGCGCAACTAGCACAGATACGCAGTATTTT,CATSDGSATSTDTQYF
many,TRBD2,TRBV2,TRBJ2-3,TGTGCCAGCAGGCGCGGGATGGTCGGCGGGGGGGCGGCAGATACGCAGTATTTT,CASRRGMVGGGAADTQYF
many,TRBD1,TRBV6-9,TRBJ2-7,TGTGCCAGCAGTTGGGACAGCCTTTCCTACGAGCAGTACTTC,CASSWDSLSYEQYF
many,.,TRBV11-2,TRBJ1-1,TGTGCCAGCAGCTTAGTAGCAGGGAGCACTGAAGCTTTCTTT,CASSLVAGSTEAFF
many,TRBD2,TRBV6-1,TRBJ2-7,TGTGCCAGCAGTGACGGACTAGCGGGAATCTACGAGCAGTACTTC,CASSDGLAGIYEQYF
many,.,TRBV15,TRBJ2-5,TGTGCCACCAGCAGGGACCCGGGAGAGACCCAGTACTTC,CATSRDPGETQYF
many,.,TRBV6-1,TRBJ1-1,TGTGCCAGCAGTGACAGGGTAAACACTGAAGCTTTCTTT,CASSDRVNTEAFF
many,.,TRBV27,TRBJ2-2,TGTGCCAGCAGTTTGTTGAGCGGGTACACCGGGGAGCTGTTTTTT,CASSLLSGYTGELFF
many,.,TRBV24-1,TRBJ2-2,TGTGCCACCAGTGATGAGACGAACACCGGGGAGCTGTTTTTT,CATSDETNTGELFF